The 8 T cell receptor beta chains below all came from one sample that was sequenced in a study of cytomegalovirus exposure and HLA in healthy donors. The PCR ran on 60 Vbeta and 13 Jbeta primers. Using immunoSEQ multiplex PCR, the repertoire was profiled, and TCRdb retains in-frame clones only, with some absent. The sample carries approximately 160,000 clones, about 81% recorded once. The specimen was PBMCs. Every receptor here comes from a woman younger than 30 in good health and CMV-seronegative.

The chain links TRBV11-2 to TRBJ2-7, with 10 bases that match TRBD1. CDR3 size: 13 residues. In germline, CDR1 is SGHAT, CDR2 FQNNGV. The junction had 2 bases not matched to a gene; V was cut back by 6 bases and J by 3 bases. CDR3 in DNA: TGTGCCAGCAGTTGGGACAGGGGCTACGAGCAGTACTTC. Its protein product is CASSWDRGYEQYF. Filled out from reference TRBV11-2 and TRBJ2-7, the complete variable domain reads EAGVAQSPRYKIIEKRQSVAFWCNPISGHATLYWYQQILGQGPKLLIQFQNNGVVDDSQLPKDRFSAERLKGVDSTLKIQPAKLEDSAVYLCASSWDRGYEQYFGPGTRLTVT.

The V call is TRBV29-1, the J call TRBJ1-2, with a tentative D call TRBD1 (5 bases). CDR3 length: 13 residues. Germline V CDR1 and CDR2: SQVTM, ANQGSEA. With 3 bases removed from V and 4 bases from J, the gap between germline ends came to 12 bases. As DNA, the CDR3 is TGCAGCGTTGATCCGCAGGGCGGCTATGGCTACACCTTC. It encodes CSVDPQGGYGYTF.

The V call is TRBV19, the J call TRBJ1-5, with unresolved D. The CDR3 runs 15 residues. Trimming took off 3 bases at V and 4 bases at J, with 13 bases between the two ends. Germline V CDR1 and CDR2: LNHDA, SQIVND (reference sequence). This CDR3 reads CASSIAGFPNQPQHF. The CDR3 DNA follows: TGTGCCAGTAGTATCGCGGGGTTCCCAAATCAGCCCCAGCATTTT.

This chain links TRBV7-2 with TRBJ1-2; 8 nucleotides match TRBD1. V shed 5 bases, J shed 3 bases, and the junction held 8 bases outside the gene matches. Per the germline V gene, CDR1 is SGHTA and CDR2 is FQGNSA. There are 15 residues in the CDR3. CDR3: CASSTLGQVYYGYTF. DNA of the CDR3: TGTGCCAGCAGCACCCTGGGACAGGTTTACTATGGCTACACCTTC.

The CDR3, as DNA: TGTGCCAGCAGTTCCAGGACAGATGGTCAGCCCCAGCATTTT. As protein: CASSSRTDGQPQHF. The gene calls are TRBV6-1 and TRBJ1-5; D is perhaps TRBD1 (6 bases). Germline V gene lookup returns CDR1 MNHNS and CDR2 SASEGT. This CDR3 has 14 amino acids. The V gene lost 5 bases and the J gene lost 6 bases, with 14 bases spanning the gap.

J is TRBJ2-1 and V is TRBV4-1, with TRBD2 matching 13 bases. Germline V lookup: CDR1 MGHRA, CDR2 YSYEKL. This CDR3 has 17 amino acids. V trimming: 2 bases; J trimming: 4 bases; junction bases outside the gene matches: 5. The CDR3: CASSQWTSGGQYNEQFF. In DNA form, the CDR3 reads TGCGCCAGCAGCCAATGGACTAGCGGGGGTCAGTACAATGAGCAGTTCTTC.

The chain has TRBV7-9 and TRBJ1-3, with TRBD1 as a possible D gene (6 bases). This CDR3 has 15 amino acids. Germline CDR1 and CDR2: SEHNR and FQNEAQ (reference sequence). V lost 2 bases, J lost 4 bases, and 12 bases lay in between. The DNA of the CDR3 is TGTGCCAGCAGCTTAAACAGGGAACCAGGAAACACCATATATTTT. It translates to CASSLNREPGNTIYF.

This clone was found a few times. V gene TRBV6-4 combines with J gene TRBJ1-2; 7 positions agree with TRBD1. Germline V gene lookup returns CDR1 MRHNA and CDR2 SNTAGT. The CDR3 spans 18 residues. Trimming at V came to 2 bases and at J to 0 bases, leaving 12 bases not matched to a gene. This CDR3 is CASSDGRQGSRPNYGYTF. CDR3 DNA: TGTGCCAGCAGTGACGGTCGACAGGGAAGCAGACCTAACTATGGCTACACCTTC.